These T cell receptor beta chains were read from a single sample in a study of T-cell reconstitution after alpha-beta-depleted transplantation in children. TCRdb processed the PCR reads anew with MiXCR; each CDR3 protein has one entry. The sample lists about 980,000 distinct CDR3 sequences; about 29% were seen once. The source was PBMCs, mostly from graft donor cells, collected 360 days after TCRalphabeta/CD19-depleted stem cell transplant. These receptors were obtained from a boy under two years old who had a stem cell transplant for SCID, so the T cells may come from the graft donor. CDR3s include the opening cysteine and the closing phenylalanine or tryptophan. The D gene is left open where the match is weak. Clone sizes are given selectively: once, few, many, or a class where the clone is expanded.

j_call clone_size v_call d_call cdr3_aa cdr3_nt
TRBJ2-3 - TRBV11-2 - CASSLAGLGGHTQYF TGTGCCAGCAGCTTAGCCGGACTAGGGGGACATACGCAGTATTTT
TRBJ2-5 few TRBV4-1 TRBD1 CASSQEMQGAVGQETQYF TGCGCCAGCAGCCAAGAAATGCAGGGGGCGGTAGGTCAGGAGACCCAGTACTTC
TRBJ1-2 - TRBV20-1 - CSADPASGQVENGYTF TGCAGTGCTGATCCGGCGTCGGGGCAGGTCGAGAATGGCTACACCTTC
TRBJ2-5 - TRBV5-1 TRBD2 CASNLAGQETQYF TGCGCCAGCAACCTAGCGGGCCAAGAGACCCAGTACTTC
TRBJ2-7 - TRBV6-2/TRBV6-3 - CASSTGPNLSEQYF TGTGCCAGCAGCACGGGACCAAACTTGAGCGAGCAGTACTTC
TRBJ1-1 - TRBV5-1 - CASRTEKYTEAFF TGCGCCAGCCGGACAGAGAAATACACTGAAGCTTTCTTT
TRBJ2-1 few TRBV4-2 TRBD2 CASSAGSGGAGSYNEQFF TGTGCCAGCAGCGCAGGTAGCGGGGGGGCCGGCTCCTACAATGAGCAGTTCTTC
TRBJ2-7 - TRBV5-1 - CASSPSGIPYEQYF TGCGCCAGCAGCCCCTCGGGAATCCCCTACGAGCAGTACTTC
TRBJ2-7 few TRBV7-2 - CASSLARKDEQYF TGTGCCAGCAGCTTAGCTAGGAAGGACGAGCAGTACTTC
TRBJ1-2 - TRBV7-9 TRBD1 CASSFGGRGQRHYGYTF TGTGCCAGCAGCTTTGGCGGCCGGGGACAGAGGCACTATGGCTACACCTTC
TRBJ1-5 - TRBV29-1 TRBD1 CSVGTGSGNQPQHF TGCAGCGTCGGGACAGGGAGTGGCAATCAGCCCCAGCATTTT
TRBJ1-6 - TRBV20-1 - CSARVPRSGAPLHF TGCAGTGCTAGAGTCCCCAGGTCAGGCGCACCCCTCCACTTT
TRBJ1-1 - TRBV5-5 TRBD1 CASSGTGPGWTEAFF TGTGCCAGCAGCGGGACAGGCCCTGGGTGGACTGAAGCTTTCTTT
TRBJ2-2 - TRBV5-1 TRBD2 CASSLVQRGGTGELFF TGCGCCAGCAGCTTGGTACAGCGGGGGGGCACCGGGGAGCTGTTTTTT
TRBJ2-3 few TRBV6-6 - CASIGGWADTQYF TGTGCCAGCATCGGGGGATGGGCGGATACGCAGTATTTT
TRBJ2-5 few TRBV29-1 - CSVEPGAGETQYF TGCAGCGTTGAACCAGGGGCAGGGGAGACCCAGTACTTC
TRBJ1-1 - TRBV5-5 - CASSFKALRGTEAFF TGTGCCAGCAGCTTTAAGGCGCTTAGAGGGACTGAAGCTTTCTTT
TRBJ1-4 - TRBV2 TRBD1 CASSEQGGNEKLFF TGTGCCAGCAGTGAACAGGGGGGCAACGAAAAACTGTTTTTT
TRBJ2-1 few TRBV4-3 TRBD1 CASSQDPPPGQTYNEQFF TGCGCCAGCAGCCAAGACCCCCCTCCGGGACAGACTTACAATGAGCAGTTCTTC
TRBJ2-1 - TRBV20-1 TRBD2 CSASGGVWYNEQFF TGCAGTGCTAGCGGGGGGGTATGGTACAATGAGCAGTTCTTC
TRBJ2-3 many TRBV5-6 - CASSLSVPDTQYF TGTGCCAGCAGCTTGAGCGTCCCAGATACGCAGTATTTT
TRBJ2-7 - TRBV11-2 - CASSPRWEAEQYF TGTGCCAGCAGCCCCCGGTGGGAAGCCGAGCAGTACTTC
TRBJ2-5 - TRBV7-3 TRBD2 CASSPDGGVGETQYF TGTGCCAGCAGCCCGGACGGGGGGGTTGGGGAGACCCAGTACTTC
TRBJ2-7 - TRBV7-9 - CASSLEAAREQYF TGTGCCAGCAGCTTAGAGGCCGCGAGAGAGCAGTACTTC
TRBJ2-1 - TRBV27 - CASSLIGASNEQFF TGTGCCAGCAGTTTAATCGGGGCGTCCAATGAGCAGTTCTTC
TRBJ1-5 few TRBV10-2 - CASSQGGPLRSQHF TGCGCCAGCAGCCAGGGTGGCCCTTTACGATCCCAGCATTTT
TRBJ2-7 - TRBV28 - CASSLAVPEQYF TGTGCCAGCAGTTTAGCCGTACCCGAGCAGTACTTC
TRBJ1-1 - TRBV5-1 - CASSLERLTFMNTEAFF TGCGCCAGCAGCTTGGAGAGACTGACCTTTATGAACACTGAAGCTTTCTTT
TRBJ2-7 - TRBV20-1 - CSARSPGAGSEQYF TGCAGTGCTAGATCCCCAGGGGCCGGTTCCGAGCAGTACTTC
TRBJ2-1 once TRBV4-1 TRBD2 CASSQDRSTGTSGLKFF TGCGCCAGCAGCCAAGATAGGTCTACCGGGACTAGCGGGCTTAAGTTCTTC
TRBJ2-5 - TRBV12-3/TRBV12-4 - CASSLRFRETQYF TGTGCCAGCAGTTTAAGGTTTCGGGAGACCCAGTACTTC
TRBJ1-1 - TRBV6-2/TRBV6-3 - CASSYSRWTPNTEAFF TGTGCCAGCAGTTACTCGAGGTGGACACCGAACACTGAAGCTTTCTTT
TRBJ2-4 many TRBV6-2/TRBV6-3 - CASSYVSWDIQYF TGTGCCAGCAGTTATGTGAGTTGGGACATTCAGTACTTC
TRBJ2-3 - TRBV9 TRBD1 CASSVYRTGSTDTQYF TGTGCCAGCAGCGTATACCGGACAGGCTCCACAGATACGCAGTATTTT
TRBJ2-1 - TRBV5-1 TRBD1 CASSLGTGGHEQFF TGCGCCAGCAGCCTCGGGACAGGGGGCCATGAGCAGTTCTTC
TRBJ2-3 once TRBV6-1 TRBD2 CASTPSPYLAGGKDTQYF TGTGCCAGCACCCCTTCCCCCTACTTGGCGGGGGGGAAAGATACGCAGTATTTT
TRBJ2-3 few TRBV20-1 - CSAPWTVFRTDTQYF TGCAGTGCCCCCTGGACAGTTTTTCGCACAGATACGCAGTATTTT
TRBJ2-5 few TRBV7-7 TRBD1 CASSSTGTGLETQYF TGTGCCAGCAGCTCCACCGGGACAGGGTTGGAGACCCAGTACTTC
TRBJ2-1 - TRBV5-1 TRBD2 CASSLWAPPGLAGVLDEQFF TGCGCCAGCAGCCTGTGGGCTCCCCCAGGACTAGCGGGGGTCTTAGATGAGCAGTTCTTC
TRBJ1-2 - TRBV7-9 - CASSQGAGTFYGYTF TGTGCCAGCAGCCAAGGGGCAGGGACCTTCTATGGCTACACCTTC
TRBJ1-6 - TRBV12-3/TRBV12-4 - CASSLGVGSNSPLHF TGTGCCAGCAGTTTAGGGGTGGGGTCCAATTCACCCCTCCACTTT
TRBJ2-5 - TRBV21-1 - CASSIMLIREDLQETQYF TGTGCCAGCAGCATCATGCTAATCCGGGAGGATTTACAAGAGACCCAGTACTTC